This T cell receptor (beta chain) comes out of a study of blood T cell repertoires in COVID-19 (dated by TCRdb to 2019 to 2021). Regarding the research as a whole: Samples from collaborators originated in the United States, Italy and Spain and spanned both the acute and convalescent phases of COVID-19. The prospective study material was composed of cDNA or gDNA derived from T cells, B-cell-depleted T cells, or PBMCs. The dataset comprised deeply sampled blood TCRbeta repertoires from subjects exposed to, actively infected with, or recovered from COVID-19. The repertoires were released in a freely available public database meant as a resource for research on the immune response to SARS-CoV-2. The samples were drawn from the first 160 participants of the ongoing ImmuneRACE study and from roughly 1,300 subjects provided by 6 global collaborators. A de-identified subject ID, COVID-19 status, age in years and sex were almost always included in the sample metadata. Where available, HLA class I and class II types were obtained from metadata supplied by the sample provider rather than from assay-based typing. Here is what the overall study found, with its caveats: How much clinical and demographic metadata was included differed by source and by participant, and the metadata was provided uncurated.

This clone was counted between two and nine times. What antigen it recognizes has not been identified. No quality values exist for individual bases; no much larger clone is one base distant. The germline V gene sets CDR1 to SGHRS and CDR2 to YFSETQ. The CDR3, cysteine through phenylalanine, is 15 amino acids long. The retained sequence is limited to the CDR3, 45 bases, with the frame set at the first base. Trimming removed 3 bases from V and 3 bases from J; the gene matches leave 4 bases unexplained. At one collaborating source in Seattle, patients were enrolled during active infection and were followed longitudinally through the course of disease. Each collaborating institution followed its own protocols to collect whole blood in K2EDTA tubes. For TCRbeta analysis, collaborators shipped samples in one of three forms: frozen whole blood, isolated PBMCs, or DNA extracted from either of those sample types.

TCRbeta CDR3 regions were amplified from genomic DNA using the immunoSEQ Assay, a bias-controlled multiplex PCR. The authors' pipeline ran thus. Within the assay, amplification of reference gene primers was used to estimate how many nucleated cells each sample contained. To quantify the absolute abundance of each unique TCRbeta CDR3 rearrangement, sequence reads were collapsed and filtered. For each sample, productive Simpson clonality was calculated by taking the square root of Simpson's diversity index across productive rearrangements. The immuneACCESS repertoire file appears here via TCRdb, limited to in-frame rearrangements. These files lack a portion of the clones; in checked studies, under half of the deficit traces to unresolved V genes, and the cause of the others is not known. The V and J calls and clone size were taken over from that table, and D and trimming were inferred from the DNA. The sample table shows some 220,000 clones, and 82% are seen once. Approximately 5.2% of the sample is in the top ten clones.

The sequencing input was peripheral blood. The chain is made from TRBV5-1 and TRBJ2-1; 9 central nucleotides agree with TRBD2. The sequence derives from a woman between 65 and 79 years old with COVID-19, enrolled during active disease. The DNA sequence is TGCGCCAGCAGCTGGCTAGCGGGGTTCTACAATGAGCAGTTCTTC. It codes for CASSWLAGFYNEQFF.